This is a list of T cell receptor beta chains from one sample in a study of blood T cell repertoires in COVID-19. Clones were read by immunoSEQ multiplex PCR, and TCRdb kept only the in-frame ones, dropping some. Here the sample spans about 280,000 clones, about four fifths being singletons. Sample: PBMCs or T cells enriched from blood (not recorded which). The receptors stem from a man aged 35-49 years who had been exposed to COVID-19. Each CDR3 is given with its conserved first and last residue. A D gene is named only where the DNA matches it firmly. The size entry is marked missing in some rows and otherwise reads once, few, many or a size class.

d_call clone_size j_call cdr3_length v_call cdr3_aa cdr3_nt
. . TRBJ1-1 14 TRBV5-1 CASSPESLNTEAFF TGCGCCAGCAGCCCGGAGAGCCTGAACACTGAAGCTTTCTTT
TRBD1 . TRBJ2-3 17 TRBV4-1 CASSQGTGGGRTDTQYF TGCGCCAGCAGCCAAGGGACAGGCGGTGGACGCACAGATACGCAGTATTTT
. . TRBJ2-5 14 TRBV7-9 CASSLVATGETQYF TGTGCCAGCAGCTTAGTGGCTACCGGGGAGACCCAGTACTTC
. . TRBJ1-1 16 TRBV5-1 CASSLGLGGTNTEAFF TGCGCCAGCAGCTTGGGGCTCGGGGGAACGAACACTGAAGCTTTCTTT
. . TRBJ1-4 13 TRBV28 CASGQGSFEKLFF TGTGCCAGCGGGCAGGGTTCATTTGAAAAACTGTTTTTT
. . TRBJ1-2 12 TRBV7-3 CASSSSGGSYTF TGTGCCAGCAGCTCAAGCGGTGGAAGCTACACCTTC
. . TRBJ2-1 16 TRBV27 CASSSRPSAGRNEQFF TGTGCCAGCAGTTCTCGCCCTAGCGCAGGCCGCAATGAGCAGTTCTTC
. . TRBJ1-2 12 TRBV12-3/TRBV12-4 CASSFTRNGYTF TGTGCCAGCAGTTTTACGAGGAATGGCTACACCTTC
TRBD1 . TRBJ1-6 16 TRBV30 CAWVPTGTGGVSPLHF TGTGCCTGGGTCCCGACCGGGACAGGGGGTGTGTCACCCCTCCACTTT
. . TRBJ2-7 14 TRBV5-8 CASSLAGKSYEQYF TGTGCCAGCAGCTTGGCCGGGAAGTCCTACGAGCAGTACTTC
. few TRBJ1-5 14 TRBV6-5 CASSPTDSNQPQHF TGTGCCAGCAGTCCAACTGACAGTAACCAGCCCCAGCATTTT
. . TRBJ2-3 11 TRBV7-2 CASSQRAGPVF TGTGCCAGCAGCCAAAGGGCGGGACCGGTTTTT
TRBD2 . TRBJ2-1 16 TRBV19 CASSILAGATYNEQFF TGTGCCAGTAGTATCTTAGCGGGAGCCACCTACAATGAGCAGTTCTTC
TRBD1 . TRBJ1-5 14 TRBV7-9 CASRGTGSDQPQHF TGTGCCAGCAGGGGGACAGGGAGCGATCAGCCCCAGCATTTT
. . TRBJ2-3 15 TRBV14 CASSQEIEYTDTQYF TGTGCCAGCAGCCAAGAGATAGAGTACACAGATACGCAGTATTTT
. . TRBJ1-5 15 TRBV12-5 CASGLVLSGNQPQHF TGTGCTAGTGGTTTGGTATTGTCGGGCAATCAGCCCCAGCATTTT
TRBD2 . TRBJ2-7 14 TRBV6-5 CATTPPAGADEQYF TGTGCCACAACACCACCGGCGGGAGCGGACGAGCAGTACTTC
. . TRBJ1-1 14 TRBV25-1 CASSDKGWNTEAFF TGTGCCAGCAGTGACAAGGGGTGGAACACTGAAGCTTTCTTT
TRBD1 . TRBJ1-4 14 TRBV19 CASRRTGTNEKLFF TGTGCCAGTAGGAGGACAGGAACTAATGAAAAACTGTTTTTT
TRBD1 . TRBJ2-7 15 TRBV5-1 CASREWGQVSYEQYF TGCGCCAGCAGAGAATGGGGACAGGTCTCCTACGAGCAGTACTTC
TRBD2 . TRBJ2-7 15 TRBV18 CASSLVTSVTYEQYF TGTGCCAGCTCACTTGTAACTAGCGTCACCTACGAGCAGTACTTC
. few TRBJ2-6 15 TRBV2 CASSEGLSGANVLTF TGTGCCAGCAGTGAAGGACTCTCTGGGGCCAACGTCCTGACTTTC
TRBD1 . TRBJ2-1 14 TRBV3-1/TRBV3-2 CASSQGQTTSVQFF TGTGCCAGCAGCCAGGGACAGACCACCTCTGTGCAGTTCTTC
. . TRBJ1-1 14 TRBV3-1/TRBV3-2 CASSQDAPHTEAFF TGTGCCAGCAGCCAAGATGCGCCGCACACTGAAGCTTTCTTT
. many TRBJ1-4 14 TRBV14 CASSLGGMGEKLFF TGTGCCAGCAGCCTGGGAGGGATGGGTGAAAAACTGTTTTTT
. . TRBJ1-2 16 TRBV18 CASSPGSTPRGYGYTF TGTGCCAGCTCACCCGGGTCCACCCCGCGGGGCTATGGCTACACCTTC
. . TRBJ1-1 15 TRBV25-1 CASSDPGQYEAEAFF TGTGCCAGCAGTGACCCCGGACAGTATGAGGCTGAAGCTTTCTTT
TRBD2 . TRBJ2-7 11 TRBV10-2 CATLGGNEQYF TGCGCCACCTTGGGGGGGAACGAGCAGTACTTC
TRBD2 . TRBJ2-2 16 TRBV14 CASSSLAGGPSGELFF TGTGCCAGCAGCTCACTAGCGGGAGGGCCTAGCGGGGAGCTGTTTTTT
. . TRBJ1-6 16 TRBV9 CASSVVQIQFGSPLHF TGTGCCAGCAGCGTAGTCCAGATACAATTTGGTTCACCCCTCCACTTT
. . TRBJ2-5 13 TRBV29-1 CSSTGMTKETQYF TGCAGCTCCACCGGGATGACCAAAGAGACCCAGTACTTC
. . TRBJ1-2 13 TRBV11-2 CASSITGSGGYTF TGTGCCAGCAGCATCACAGGCTCCGGTGGCTACACCTTC
. . TRBJ1-2 13 TRBV19 CASGPGAHYGYTF TGTGCCAGTGGACCTGGGGCGCACTATGGCTACACCTTC
. . TRBJ2-3 14 TRBV28 CASSSGSLTDTQYF TGTGCCAGCAGTTCCGGGTCACTCACAGATACGCAGTATTTT
. . TRBJ2-2 16 TRBV5-1 CASSSGTLENTGELFF TGCGCCAGCAGCTCCGGGACTCTAGAAAACACCGGGGAGCTGTTTTTT
. . TRBJ2-3 14 TRBV11-3 CASRGLSSTDTQYF TGTGCCAGCAGAGGACTGTCTAGCACAGATACGCAGTATTTT
TRBD1 . TRBJ2-5 16 TRBV5-1 CASSLASRTGGETQYF TGCGCCAGCAGCTTGGCCTCGCGGACAGGGGGGGAGACCCAGTACTTC
. . TRBJ2-1 20 TRBV1 CTSSQDVGGTRRVVGNEQFF TGCACCAGCAGCCAAGATGTGGGGGGGACCAGGCGCGTGGTGGGCAATGAGCAGTTCTTC
. . TRBJ1-1 13 TRBV5-1 CASSKRVNTEAFF TGCGCCAGCAGCAAACGGGTGAACACTGAAGCTTTCTTT
. once TRBJ1-4 12 TRBV7-9 CASSSALRKLFF TGTGCCAGCAGCTCCGCCTTGAGAAAACTGTTTTTT
. . TRBJ2-7 13 TRBV5-4 CASSLGHSYEQYF TGTGCCAGCAGCTTAGGACATTCCTACGAGCAGTACTTC
TRBD2 . TRBJ2-1 15 TRBV11-2 CASSLVPSGDNEQFF TGTGCCAGCAGCTTAGTGCCTAGCGGTGACAATGAGCAGTTCTTC
. . TRBJ2-7 16 TRBV12-5 CASGSKMDKFSYEQYF TGTGCTAGTGGTAGCAAAATGGACAAATTTTCCTACGAGCAGTACTTC
. . TRBJ1-5 15 TRBV9 CASSVGATGNQPQHF TGTGCCAGCAGCGTGGGGGCGACTGGCAATCAGCCCCAGCATTTT
. once TRBJ2-3 14 TRBV3-1/TRBV3-2 CASSQGRGADTQYF TGTGCCAGCAGCCAAGGCCGGGGTGCAGATACGCAGTATTTT
TRBD2 many TRBJ2-2 16 TRBV9 CASSTRTSGRPGELFF TGTGCCAGCAGCACTCGGACTAGCGGGAGACCCGGGGAGCTGTTTTTT
. . TRBJ2-2 20 TRBV4-1 CASRPLGTLYVGPASGELFF TGCGCCAGCAGACCCCTCGGGACACTTTACGTGGGACCTGCCTCCGGGGAGCTGTTTTTT
. . TRBJ2-1 18 TRBV12-5 CASGLGDRVRESGNEQFF TGTGCTAGTGGTTTGGGCGACAGGGTACGGGAGTCTGGCAATGAGCAGTTCTTC
. . TRBJ2-4 16 TRBV16 CASSPQGKLAKNIQYF TGTGCCAGCAGCCCCCAGGGGAAGTTGGCCAAAAACATTCAGTACTTC
TRBD1 . TRBJ2-1 13 TRBV7-2 CASSRQGWDEQFF TGTGCCAGCAGCCGACAGGGGTGGGATGAGCAGTTCTTC
. . TRBJ1-1 17 TRBV15 CATSRDVGTRMNTEAFF TGTGCCACCAGCAGAGATGTGGGGACACGGATGAACACTGAAGCTTTCTTT
. . TRBJ2-1 13 TRBV12-3/TRBV12-4 CASSLVEGNEQFF TGTGCCAGCAGTTTAGTCGAGGGCAATGAGCAGTTCTTC
. . TRBJ2-2 13 TRBV24-1 CATRRGFSGELFF TGTGCCACCAGGCGAGGGTTCAGCGGGGAGCTGTTTTTT